These 8 T cell receptor beta chains share one sample of origin, sequenced in a study of cytomegalovirus exposure and HLA in healthy donors. The PCR ran on 60 Vbeta and 13 Jbeta primers. Clones were read by immunoSEQ multiplex PCR, and TCRdb kept only the in-frame ones, dropping some. Seen here are 110,000 to 150,000 clones, approximately 80% observed once, and the top ten hold roughly 2.4%. Material: PBMCs. The receptors shown here come from a woman between 18 and 30 years old in good health and CMV-seropositive.

This clone was counted a few times. V usage is TRBV6-4 and J usage is TRBJ2-3, with 9 bases matching TRBD2. CDR1 MRHNA and CDR2 SNTAGT come from the germline V gene. The V segment lost 3 bases and the J segment 4 bases; nucleotides outside the gene matches: 5. The CDR3 has 15 amino acids. The CDR3 region has the DNA TGTGCCAGCAGTGAGGAGATAGCGGGGGCAGATACGCAGTATTTT. Protein: CASSEEIAGADTQYF.

The J gene is TRBJ2-3, the V gene TRBV25-1; TRBD1 might be the D (5 bases). The CDR3 runs 15 residues. The V end was cut by 3 bases, the J end by 1 base, with 11 bases between. Germline CDR1 and CDR2: MGHDK and SYGVNS. The CDR3 DNA reads as TGTGCCAGCAGTGATCTTAGGGGTGGCACAGATACGCAGTATTTT. The encoded protein is CASSDLRGGTDTQYF. Full variable domain (remainder filled in from reference TRBV25-1 and TRBJ2-3): EADIYQTPRYLVIGTGKKITLECSQTMGHDKMYWYQQDPGMELHLIHYSYGVNSTEKGDLSSESTVSRIRTEHFPLTLESARPSHTSQYLCASSDLRGGTDTQYFGPGTRLTVL.

The rearrangement uses TRBV28 and TRBJ1-2, with 9 bases identical to TRBD1. Germline V gene data show CDR1 as MDHEN and CDR2 as SYDVKM. The trim removed 5 bases at V and 4 bases at J, leaving 8 bases unmatched. CDR3 length: 15 amino acids. The CDR3 DNA is TGTGCCAGCAGTCCAGGACAGGGGAGAATCTATGGCTACACCTTC. Translation: CASSPGQGRIYGYTF.

The V gene is TRBV7-9, the J gene TRBJ2-5, with TRBD2 matching over 10 bases. V lost 1 base and J lost 1; bases outside the gene matches: 6. The CDR3 extends over 17 amino acids. Germline V gene sequence: CDR1 SEHNR, CDR2 FQNEAQ (reference sequence). The CDR3 region has the DNA TGTGCCAGCAGCTTAGGGCTAGCGGGGGCGTCCCAAGAGACCCAGTACTTC. Translating it yields CASSLGLAGASQETQYF.

The V gene is TRBV7-9, the J gene TRBJ1-2; D unresolved. This CDR3 has 14 residues. Trimming removed 3 bases from V and 3 bases from J, with 11 bases in between. Germline CDR1 SEHNR, CDR2 FQNEAQ (reference sequence). The CDR3 DNA sequence: TGTGCCAGCAGCTTGGAAGCGCGGCACTATGGCTACACCTTC. Amino acid sequence: CASSLEARHYGYTF.

V and J are TRBV2 and TRBJ1-2, with 7 bases matching TRBD1. The germline CDR1 and CDR2 sequences are SNHLY and FYNNEI. CDR3 length equals 13 residues. V lost 6 bases and J lost 6; bases outside the gene matches: 7. The CDR3 region is CASSPTGIHGYTF. In nucleotides, the CDR3 is TGTGCCAGCAGCCCGACAGGGATCCATGGCTACACCTTC. Full variable domain (missing parts from reference TRBV2 and TRBJ1-2): EPEVTQTPSHQVTQMGQEVILRCVPISNHLYFYWYRQILGQKVEFLVSFYNNEISEKSEIFDDQFSVERPDGSNFTLKIRSTKLEDSAMYFCASSPTGIHGYTFGSGTRLTVV.

CDR3 nucleotides: TGTGCCAGCATCTCGCGGACGGGGTCCTCTGGGGCCAACGTCCTGACTTTC. It specifies CASISRTGSSGANVLTF. This chain links TRBV2 with TRBJ2-6, with D possibly TRBD2 on 5 matching bases. V lost 7 bases to trimming and J lost 0 bases, with 16 bases between them. This CDR3 is built from 17 residues. Germline CDR1 is SNHLY and CDR2 is FYNNEI. Based on the CDR3 plus reference TRBV2 and TRBJ2-6, the full variable domain is EPEVTQTPSHQVTQMGQEVILRCVPISNHLYFYWYRQILGQKVEFLVSFYNNEISEKSEIFDDQFSVERPDGSNFTLKIRSTKLEDSAMYFCASISRTGSSGANVLTFGAGSRLTVL.

This CDR3 reads CASSLGVRDSPLHF. As DNA, the CDR3 is TGTGCCAGCAGCTTGGGGGTGAGGGATTCACCCCTCCACTTT. The chain is built from TRBV5-5 and TRBJ1-6; D gene ambiguous. The germline V and J ends were trimmed by 0 bases and 8 bases, with 9 bases remaining between them. This CDR3 contains 14 residues. The germline gives CDR1 SGHKS, CDR2 YYEKEE (reference sequence).